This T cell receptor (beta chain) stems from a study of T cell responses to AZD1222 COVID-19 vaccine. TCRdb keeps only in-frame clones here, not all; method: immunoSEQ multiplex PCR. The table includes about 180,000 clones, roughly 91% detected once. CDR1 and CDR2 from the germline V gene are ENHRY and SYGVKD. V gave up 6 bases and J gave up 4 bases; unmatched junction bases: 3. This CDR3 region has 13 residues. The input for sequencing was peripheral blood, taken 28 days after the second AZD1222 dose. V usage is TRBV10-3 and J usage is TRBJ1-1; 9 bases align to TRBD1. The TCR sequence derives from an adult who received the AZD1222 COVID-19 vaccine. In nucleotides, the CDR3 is TGTGCCATCAGGGGGACAGGGATCACTGAAGCTTTCTTT. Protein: CAIRGTGITEAFF.